The next 30 T cell receptor beta chains were all read from a single sample in a study of T cell changes during pregnancy in multiple sclerosis. Using immunoSEQ multiplex PCR, the repertoire was profiled, and TCRdb retains in-frame clones only, with some absent. The sample contains 60,000 to 65,000 clones, approximately 90% of which appear only once. Specimen: peripheral blood, collected in the second trimester of pregnancy. These receptors originate from a female donor in good health, enrolled as a control in a pregnancy study.

The chain combines TRBV13 with TRBJ1-2; a possible D gene is TRBD1 (6 bases). Germline CDR1 PRHDT, CDR2 FYEKMQ (reference sequence). The germline V and J ends were trimmed by 0 bases and 4 bases, with 12 bases remaining between them. The CDR3 contains 15 residues. DNA for the CDR3: TGTGCCAGCAGCTTAGGCCGGACAGATGCCTATGGCTACACCTTC. Translating it yields CASSLGRTDAYGYTF.

The chain has TRBV2 and TRBJ1-1; D remains unclear. The CDR3 is 14 residues long. Trimming cost V 7 bases and J 3 bases, with 15 bases left between them. From germline, CDR1 is SNHLY and CDR2 FYNNEI. In DNA, the CDR3 is TGTGCCAGCACCGGAGGAGGGCTGGACACTGAAGCTTTCTTT. Its translation is CASTGGGLDTEAFF. The variable domain in full, with the rest retrieved from reference TRBV2 and TRBJ1-1, is EPEVTQTPSHQVTQMGQEVILRCVPISNHLYFYWYRQILGQKVEFLVSFYNNEISEKSEIFDDQFSVERPDGSNFTLKIRSTKLEDSAMYFCASTGGGLDTEAFFGQGTRLTVV.

The rearrangement joins TRBV29-1 to TRBJ2-5; 14 bases fit TRBD2. Germline V gene data show CDR1 as SQVTM and CDR2 as ANQGSEA. V shed 4 bases, J shed 2 bases, and the junction held 0 bases outside the gene matches. This CDR3 contains 14 residues. CDR3 bases: TGCAGCGTTGGACTAGCGGGAGGGCAAGAGACCCAGTACTTC. It specifies CSVGLAGGQETQYF.

The chain links TRBV28 to TRBJ2-1, with TRBD2 as a possible D gene (7 bases). The length of the CDR3 is 17 residues. Trimming cost V 5 bases and J 7 bases, with 24 bases left between them. Germline CDR1 reads MDHEN; CDR2 reads SYDVKM. CDR3 DNA sequence: TGTGCCAGCAGTGGGGCCGGGGCGGGGGCATCCCTAAATGAGCAGTTCTTC. Translation: CASSGAGAGASLNEQFF.

The chain carries TRBV7-8 and TRBJ1-6; TRBD1 agrees at 7 bases. Germline CDR1 and CDR2: SGHVS and FQNEAQ. This CDR3 has 14 residues. V trimming: 5 bases; J trimming: 12 bases; junction bases outside the gene matches: 10. CDR3 sequence: CASSEGQPALPLHF. The DNA of the CDR3 is TGTGCCAGCAGCGAGGGACAGCCGGCTCTACCCCTCCACTTT.

This rearrangement joins TRBV10-3 to TRBJ2-7; 8 bases are a match to TRBD1. The CDR3 runs 14 residues. The V gene end was trimmed by 5 bases and the J gene end by 6 bases; junction bases not matched to a gene: 9. Germline values: CDR1 ENHRY, CDR2 SYGVKD. As DNA, the CDR3 is TGTGCCATCAGTACCGGGACAGGATTCTTCGAGCAGTACTTC. Translating gives CAISTGTGFFEQYF.

The chain carries TRBV2 and TRBJ2-2, with a weak D call TRBD2 (5 bases). Germline CDR1 reads SNHLY; CDR2 reads FYNNEI. The CDR3 runs 13 residues. Trimming pared 4 bases from V and 6 bases from J, leaving 9 bases between. As DNA, the CDR3 is TGTGCCAGCAGTGCCCGGGATTCCGGGGAGCTGTTTTTT. This sequence encodes CASSARDSGELFF.

This clone was found once. The chain recombines TRBV7-2 with TRBJ2-5, with D maybe TRBD1 (5 bases). Germline loops: CDR1 SGHTA, CDR2 FQGNSA. The CDR3 is made up of 14 amino acids. With 3 bases removed from V and 1 base from J, the gap between germline ends came to 9 bases. The CDR3 protein is CASSFSGFQETQYF. CDR3 in DNA: TGTGCCAGCAGCTTCTCAGGGTTCCAAGAGACCCAGTACTTC.

The rearrangement joins TRBV7-3 to TRBJ2-1; 8 bases match TRBD2. Trimming at V came to 8 bases and at J to 5 bases, leaving 11 bases not matched to a gene. The CDR3 extends over 15 amino acids. Germline CDR1 SGHTA, CDR2 FQGTGA. This CDR3 reads CASGKAGLDNNEQFF. CDR3 coding DNA: TGTGCCAGCGGCAAAGCGGGACTAGATAACAATGAGCAGTTCTTC. The whole variable domain, filled in from reference TRBV7-3 and TRBJ2-1, reads GAGVSQTPSNKVTEKGKYVELRCDPISGHTALYWYRQSLGQGPEFLIYFQGTGAADDSGLPNDRFFAVRPEGSVSTLKIQRTERGDSAVYLCASGKAGLDNNEQFFGPGTRLTVL.

This chain connects TRBV7-8 to TRBJ1-2; 7 bases agree with TRBD1. The CDR3 contains 12 residues. In germline, CDR1 is SGHVS, CDR2 FQNEAQ. V dropped 0 bases and J dropped 8; count of bases not matched to a gene: 0. In DNA form, the CDR3 reads TGTGCCAGCAGCTTAGCGGACAGGGGCTACACCTTC. It encodes CASSLADRGYTF. Based on the CDR3 plus reference TRBV7-8 and TRBJ1-2, the full variable domain is GAGVSQSPRYKVAKRGQDVALRCDPISGHVSLFWYQQALGQGPEFLTYFQNEAQLDKSGLPSDRFFAERPEGSVSTLKIQRTQQEDSAVYLCASSLADRGYTFGSGTRLTVV.

The CDR3 protein is CASSTGQWDGELFF. The CDR3 DNA reads TGCGCCAGCAGCACCGGACAGTGGGACGGGGAGCTGTTTTTT. This chain links TRBV5-1 with TRBJ2-2, with D tentatively TRBD1 (6 bases). Germline assignment: CDR1 SGHRS and CDR2 YFSETQ. With 4 bases removed from V and 7 bases from J, the gap between germline ends came to 14 bases. The CDR3 totals 14 residues.

In DNA form, the CDR3 reads TGTGCCAGCAGCTTTGAACGGGATTACGAGCAGTACTTC. Translation gives CASSFERDYEQYF. The rearrangement joins TRBV11-2 to TRBJ2-7; a possible D gene is TRBD2 (5 bases). The CDR3 has 13 amino acids. CDR1 is SGHAT, CDR2 FQNNGV, per germline. V was trimmed by 3 bases and J by 4 bases, leaving 10 bases between them.

V usage is TRBV4-3 and J usage is TRBJ1-4, with 7 nucleotides matching TRBD1. This CDR3 region has 16 residues. Trimming cost V 0 bases and J 0 bases; bases outside gene matches: 1. Germline assignment: CDR1 LGHNA and CDR2 YSLEER. The CDR3 region is CASSQEGTATNEKLFF. As DNA, the CDR3 is TGCGCCAGCAGCCAAGAAGGGACAGCAACTAATGAAAAACTGTTTTTT.

The rearrangement uses TRBV11-1 and TRBJ1-1; TRBD1 might be the D (5 bases). The CDR3 is made up of 14 amino acids. V shed 2 bases and J shed 4 bases, with 11 bases lying between them. The germline CDR1 and CDR2 sequences are SGHAT and FQDESV (reference sequence). For the CDR3, the DNA is TGTGCCAGCAGCTTACAGGGTGGTTTCACTGAAGCTTTCTTT. Residues: CASSLQGGFTEAFF.

This clone showed up just once. J is TRBJ2-3 and V is TRBV6-5; the D gene is possibly TRBD2 (5 bases). Trimming took 6 bases from V and 5 from J, leaving 12 bases between them. CDR1 MNHEY and CDR2 SVGAGI come from the germline V gene. This CDR3 is built from 13 residues. CDR3 loop: CASSRRGLDTQYF. CDR3 in DNA: TGTGCCAGCAGCCGACGAGGGCTAGATACGCAGTATTTT.

In nucleotides, the CDR3 is TGTGCCAGCAGCTCCGGGACAGGGAGCACAGATACGCAGTATTTT. It translates to CASSSGTGSTDTQYF. This chain connects TRBV7-9 to TRBJ2-3; 9 bases map to TRBD1. The J segment lost 0 bases and the V segment lost 4 bases, leaving 2 bases of the junction unmatched. CDR3 length: 15 residues. Germline V lookup: CDR1 SEHNR, CDR2 FQNEAQ (reference sequence).

The chain combines TRBV19 with TRBJ2-7; D may be TRBD1 (6 bases). Trimming cost V 6 bases and J 0 bases, with 21 bases left between them. CDR1 and CDR2 from the germline V gene are LNHDA and SQIVND (reference sequence). The CDR3 has 17 residues. CDR3 sequence reads: CASSFRGNQPSSYEQYF. The CDR3 DNA reads TGTGCCAGTAGCTTCAGGGGCAATCAACCTAGCTCCTACGAGCAGTACTTC.

The chain joins TRBV7-9 to TRBJ2-7, with D uncertain. Trimming shortened V by 5 bases and J by 2 bases, and 10 bases separated the two germline ends. The CDR3 contains 13 residues. Per the germline V gene, CDR1 is SEHNR and CDR2 is FQNEAQ (reference sequence). The CDR3 spells CASSPSTTYEQYF. The CDR3, as DNA: TGTGCCAGCAGCCCCTCGACAACCTACGAGCAGTACTTC.

The chain couples TRBV6-5 to TRBJ2-3; 8 positions agree with TRBD2. The length of the CDR3 is 15 residues. Germline V lookup: CDR1 MNHEY, CDR2 SVGAGI. V dropped 7 bases and J dropped 4; count of bases not matched to a gene: 10. CDR3 sequence: CASIGRGAQADTQYF. The CDR3 nucleotides read TGTGCCAGCATCGGGCGGGGGGCGCAGGCAGATACGCAGTATTTT.

The J gene is TRBJ2-3, the V gene TRBV6-4; TRBD1 agrees at 7 bases. The V gene end was trimmed by 6 bases and the J gene end by 2 bases; junction bases not matched to a gene: 11. The germline V gene encodes CDR1 MRHNA and CDR2 SNTAGT. The CDR3 spans 16 residues. The CDR3 loop is CASSLDRALLTDTQYF. In nucleotides, the CDR3 is TGTGCCAGCAGCCTAGACAGGGCCTTACTCACAGATACGCAGTATTTT.

This chain joins TRBV27 and TRBJ1-4, with 7 positions matching TRBD1. Germline-derived CDR1 and CDR2 are MNHEY and SMNVEV (reference sequence). V trimming: 3 bases; J trimming: 6 bases; junction bases outside the gene matches: 7. This CDR3 contains 15 residues. CDR3 loop: CASSFNRGSDEKLFF. CDR3 sequence (DNA): TGTGCCAGCAGTTTCAACAGGGGTTCGGATGAAAAACTGTTTTTT.

This chain connects TRBV7-2 to TRBJ2-7; TRBD2 matches at 11 bases. Germline V gene sequence: CDR1 SGHTA, CDR2 FQGNSA. The ends lost 3 bases at V and 3 bases at J; junction bases unmatched: 4. The CDR3 has 15 amino acids. The CDR3 is CASSFSLAGGYEQYF. The CDR3 DNA reads as TGTGCCAGCAGCTTTAGTCTAGCGGGGGGCTACGAGCAGTACTTC.

The chain couples TRBV5-1 to TRBJ1-4, with 10 bases lining up with TRBD1. The germline V gene has CDR1 SGHRS and CDR2 YFSETQ. The CDR3 totals 16 residues. Trimming took 1 base from V and 3 from J; bases not matched to a gene: 3. CDR3 sequence (DNA): TGCGCCAGCAGCTTGATCGGACAGGGGGCTAATGAAAAACTGTTTTTT. Protein: CASSLIGQGANEKLFF.

The V and J genes are TRBV6-5 and TRBJ2-1; D is possibly TRBD1 (6 bases). CDR1 and CDR2 (germline): MNHEY, SVGAGI. Trimming left V 2 bases short and J 7 bases short, with 12 bases between. The CDR3 loop spans 14 amino acids. The CDR3 loop is CASSYDQGRNEQFF. In nucleotides, the CDR3 is TGTGCCAGCAGTTACGACCAGGGGAGAAATGAGCAGTTCTTC.

V gene TRBV27 combines with J gene TRBJ2-7, with 10 bases fitting TRBD1. This CDR3 contains 12 residues. Looked up from germline, CDR1 is MNHEY and CDR2 is SMNVEV (reference sequence). V shed 8 bases, J shed 3 bases, and the junction held 1 base outside the gene matches. As DNA, the CDR3 is TGTGCCAGCGGGACAGGGGTCTACGAGCAGTACTTC. This encodes CASGTGVYEQYF.

This clone has only one observation. J is TRBJ2-7 and V is TRBV7-9, with 7 bases fitting TRBD1. CDR1 and CDR2 from the germline V gene are SEHNR and FQNEAQ (reference sequence). The junction had 5 bases not matched to a gene; V was cut back by 6 bases and J by 0 bases. The CDR3 loop spans 14 amino acids. CDR3 sequence reads: CASRTQGSSYEQYF. The CDR3 DNA reads as TGTGCCAGCAGGACACAGGGGAGCTCCTACGAGCAGTACTTC. Complete variable domain (other parts from reference TRBV7-9 and TRBJ2-7): DTGVSQNPRHKITKRGQNVTFRCDPISEHNRLYWYRQTLGQGPEFLTYFQNEAQLEKSRLLSDRFSAERPKGSFSTLEIQRTEQGDSAMYLCASRTQGSSYEQYFGPGTRLTVT.

The gene calls are TRBV7-9 and TRBJ2-2; D gene uncertain. In germline, CDR1 is SEHNR, CDR2 FQNEAQ (reference sequence). CDR3 length equals 13 residues. The V and J ends lost 6 bases and 5 bases respectively, with 10 bases between them. CDR3 sequence reads: CASRPENTGELFF. For the CDR3, the DNA is TGTGCCAGCAGACCTGAGAATACCGGGGAGCTGTTTTTT.

This chain links TRBV6-1 with TRBJ2-5; 9 bases map to TRBD2. The CDR3 is 14 amino acids. Germline V gives CDR1 MNHNS, CDR2 SASEGT. Trimming took 7 bases from V and 5 from J; bases not matched to a gene: 8. This CDR3 is CASNPAGGGETQYF. The CDR3 nucleotides read TGTGCCAGCAATCCAGCGGGAGGAGGGGAGACCCAGTACTTC.

The rearrangement links TRBV2 to TRBJ2-1, with 7 bases identical to TRBD2. The CDR3 runs to 14 residues. The junction had 12 bases not matched to a gene; V was cut back by 7 bases and J by 9 bases. The V gene's germline CDR1 is SNHLY and CDR2 FYNNEI. For the CDR3, the DNA is TGTGCCAGCACTAGGACTAGTTCGGGGCCTGAGCAGTTCTTC. As protein: CASTRTSSGPEQFF.

V and J are TRBV30 and TRBJ1-3; D not certain. The ends were cut back, 1 base at V and 0 bases at J, with 4 bases in the middle. This CDR3 region has 13 residues. In germline, CDR1 is GTSNPN, CDR2 SVGIG (reference sequence). This chain's CDR3 is CAWSGSSGNTIYF. The DNA for the CDR3 is TGTGCCTGGAGTGGGAGCTCTGGAAACACCATATATTTT.